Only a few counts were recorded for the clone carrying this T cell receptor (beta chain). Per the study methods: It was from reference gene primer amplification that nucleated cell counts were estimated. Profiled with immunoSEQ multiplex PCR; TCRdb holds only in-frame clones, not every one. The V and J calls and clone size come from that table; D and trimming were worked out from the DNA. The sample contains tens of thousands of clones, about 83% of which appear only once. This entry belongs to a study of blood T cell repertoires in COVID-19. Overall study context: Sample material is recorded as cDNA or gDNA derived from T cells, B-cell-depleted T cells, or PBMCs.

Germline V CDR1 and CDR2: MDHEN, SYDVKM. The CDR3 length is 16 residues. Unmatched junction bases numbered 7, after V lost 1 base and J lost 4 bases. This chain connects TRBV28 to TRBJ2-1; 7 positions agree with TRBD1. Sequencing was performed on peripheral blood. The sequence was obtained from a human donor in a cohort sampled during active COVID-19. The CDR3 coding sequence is TGTGCCAGCAGTTTATTGGGACAGAAATTATACAATGAGCAGTTCTTC. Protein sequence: CASSLLGQKLYNEQFF.